The 21 T cell receptor beta chains in this list originate from one sample, sequenced in a study of cytomegalovirus exposure and HLA in healthy donors. The PCR contained 60 Vbeta and 13 Jbeta primers. Generated by immunoSEQ multiplex PCR, the TCRdb table keeps only in-frame clones and is missing some. Of over 40,000 clones listed, 55% to 75% were seen once; the top ten hold 12%. Sequencing was done on a sample of PBMCs. These receptors came from a man aged 55-75 years in good health and CMV-seropositive.

The chain joins TRBV7-2 to TRBJ2-7, with TRBD2 identical over 12 bases. CDR3 length: 16 amino acids. After removal of 2 bases from V and 3 bases from J, the junction contained 5 bases not matched to a gene. The germline V gene encodes CDR1 SGHTA and CDR2 FQGNSA. DNA for the CDR3: TGTGCCAGCAGCTTACTGGGACTAGCGGGCAGCTACGAGCAGTACTTC. Amino acids: CASSLLGLAGSYEQYF.

The J gene is TRBJ1-4, the V gene TRBV7-9; no firm D call. From germline, CDR1 is SEHNR and CDR2 FQNEAQ (reference sequence). The CDR3 runs to 15 residues. V was pared by 1 base and J by 1 base, with 7 bases between. The CDR3 spells CASSLVPETNEKLFF. In nucleotides, the CDR3 is TGTGCCAGCAGCTTAGTCCCAGAAACTAATGAAAAACTGTTTTTT.

The chain employs TRBV11-2 and TRBJ1-2; a weak D match, TRBD1 (6 bases). The V gene's germline CDR1 is SGHAT and CDR2 FQNNGV. Trimming cost V 5 bases and J 13 bases, with 17 bases left between them. The CDR3 runs 12 residues. For the CDR3, the DNA is TGTGCCAGCAGCCCAAGGGGGAATACCGGCACCTTC. Its translation: CASSPRGNTGTF. The variable domain in full, with the rest retrieved from reference TRBV11-2 and TRBJ1-2, is EAGVAQSPRYKIIEKRQSVAFWCNPISGHATLYWYQQILGQGPKLLIQFQNNGVVDDSQLPKDRFSAERLKGVDSTLKIQPAKLEDSAVYLCASSPRGNTGTFGSGTRLTVV.

The V gene is TRBV4-1, the J gene TRBJ1-1; no clear D. Trimming cost V 3 bases and J 5 bases, with 7 bases left between them. This CDR3 comprises 12 residues. Germline loops: CDR1 MGHRA, CDR2 YSYEKL. CDR3 nucleotides: TGCGCCAGCAGCCATATCAGGACTGAAGCTTTCTTT. Encoded protein: CASSHIRTEAFF.

The chain employs TRBV7-9 and TRBJ2-7, with 11 bases aligning to TRBD2. Germline-derived CDR1 and CDR2 are SEHNR and FQNEAQ (reference sequence). Unmatched junction bases numbered 7, after V lost 5 bases and J lost 4 bases. The CDR3 is made up of 15 amino acids. Here the CDR3 reads CASSPGTSGLYEQYF. CDR3 nucleotides: TGTGCCAGCAGCCCAGGGACTAGCGGATTATACGAGCAGTACTTC.

The CDR3 nucleotides read TGTGCCTGGGGCATCGGACTAGAGCGGGCGCAGTACTTC. It encodes CAWGIGLERAQYF. V gene TRBV30 combines with J gene TRBJ2-7; TRBD2 agrees at 7 bases. The CDR3 loop spans 13 amino acids. Trimming cost V 5 bases and J 9 bases; bases outside gene matches: 13. In germline, CDR1 is GTSNPN, CDR2 SVGIG (reference sequence).

V gene TRBV29-1 combines with J gene TRBJ1-1, with D possibly being TRBD1 (6 bases). Trimming removed 6 bases from V and 0 bases from J, with 14 bases in between. The CDR3 spans 14 residues. Germline lookup yields CDR1 SQVTM and CDR2 ANQGSEA. This CDR3 reads CSVTLTGLNTEAFF. CDR3 bases: TGCAGCGTCACCCTGACAGGATTGAACACTGAAGCTTTCTTT. Together with reference TRBV29-1 and TRBJ1-1, the CDR3 gives the full variable domain: SAVISQKPSRDICQRGTSLTIQCQVDSQVTMMFWYRQQPGQSLTLIATANQGSEATYESGFVIDKFPISRPNLTFSTLTVSNMSPEDSSIYLCSVTLTGLNTEAFFGQGTRLTVV.

The J gene is TRBJ2-3, the V gene TRBV7-2, with D perhaps matching TRBD1 (6 bases). The ends were cut back, 0 bases at V and 4 bases at J, with 11 bases in the middle. Germline CDR1 is SGHTA and CDR2 is FQGNSA. The CDR3 totals 15 residues. This chain's CDR3 is CASSLAVTGSDTQYF. The CDR3 nucleotides read TGTGCCAGCAGCTTAGCTGTCACAGGGTCAGATACGCAGTATTTT.

V and J are TRBV10-3 and TRBJ2-5, with 9 bases lining up with TRBD1. The CDR3 totals 17 residues. The V gene's germline CDR1 is ENHRY and CDR2 SYGVKD. After removal of 2 bases from V and 2 bases from J, the junction contained 9 bases not matched to a gene. The CDR3 DNA follows: TGTGCCATCAGTGAGGGGCCCGGGACAGGGAATCAAGAGACCCAGTACTTC. Encoded protein: CAISEGPGTGNQETQYF.

This clone was observed once. This chain links TRBV5-4 with TRBJ2-3; TRBD2 aligns across 13 bases. CDR1 SGHNT and CDR2 YYREEE come from the germline V gene (reference sequence). Unmatched junction bases numbered 6, after V lost 4 bases and J lost 7 bases. The CDR3 is 15 amino acids. The CDR3 sequence is CASSGTSGKIHTQYF. The CDR3 coding sequence is TGTGCCAGCAGCGGGACTAGCGGGAAAATTCATACGCAGTATTTT.

The chain recombines TRBV25-1 with TRBJ1-4; 9 nucleotides align to TRBD1. Per the germline V gene, CDR1 is MGHDK and CDR2 is SYGVNS. The CDR3 length is 15 residues. The V gene end was trimmed by 2 bases and the J gene end by 8 bases; junction bases not matched to a gene: 6. The CDR3, as DNA: TGTGCCAGCAGTGAAAAACAGGGGGCGCGAGAAAAACTGTTTTTT. Amino acids: CASSEKQGAREKLFF. Variable domain in full (rest from reference TRBV25-1 and TRBJ1-4): EADIYQTPRYLVIGTGKKITLECSQTMGHDKMYWYQQDPGMELHLIHYSYGVNSTEKGDLSSESTVSRIRTEHFPLTLESARPSHTSQYLCASSEKQGAREKLFFGSGTQLSVL.

The chain joins TRBV5-1 to TRBJ1-1, with D possibly matching TRBD1 (5 bases). V was shortened by 4 bases and J by 2 bases, with 12 bases between the two germline ends. CDR1 is SGHRS and CDR2 is YFSETQ in the germline V gene. The CDR3 is 14 residues long. Here the CDR3 reads CASSLPGTNTEAFF. CDR3 DNA sequence: TGCGCCAGCAGCCTTCCGGGGACTAACACTGAAGCTTTCTTT.

The chain employs TRBV7-9 and TRBJ2-3; TRBD1 aligns across 9 bases. V lost 5 bases to trimming and J lost 6 bases; unmatched junction nucleotides: 6. The CDR3 length is 14 residues. The germline V gene has CDR1 SEHNR and CDR2 FQNEAQ (reference sequence). CDR3 sequence (DNA): TGTGCCAGCAGCATCGGGACAGGGACTGATACGCAGTATTTT. Its protein is CASSIGTGTDTQYF.

V is TRBV5-4 and J is TRBJ2-2, with D possibly matching TRBD2 (5 bases). Trimming took 0 bases from V and 0 from J, leaving 6 bases between them. Germline values: CDR1 SGHNT, CDR2 YYREEE (reference sequence). CDR3 size: 15 residues. The CDR3 protein is CASSLVGTNTGELFF. The CDR3, as DNA: TGTGCCAGCAGCTTGGTCGGGACGAACACCGGGGAGCTGTTTTTT.

CDR3 in DNA: TGTGCCAGCAGTGGACAGCGGGAGGGATTAGCCAAAAACATTCAGTACTTC. As protein: CASSGQREGLAKNIQYF. The V call is TRBV25-1, the J call TRBJ2-4, with 10 bases that match TRBD2. CDR1 is MGHDK, CDR2 SYGVNS, per germline. With V trimmed by 4 bases and J by 0 bases, 6 bases remained unmatched. This CDR3 has 17 amino acids.

The rearrangement links TRBV27 to TRBJ1-5; 8 bases fit TRBD1. J lost 2 bases, V lost 4 bases, and 7 bases had no gene match. Germline values: CDR1 MNHEY, CDR2 SMNVEV (reference sequence). The CDR3 runs to 16 residues. The CDR3 is CASSSRTGLRNQPQHF. CDR3 sequence (DNA): TGTGCCAGCAGTTCCCGGACAGGGCTCCGCAATCAGCCCCAGCATTTT.

This sequence joins TRBV5-6 and TRBJ1-1; TRBD1 matches 7 bases. The CDR3 is 13 residues long. The V gene's germline CDR1 is SGHDT and CDR2 YYEEEE. The junction had 11 bases not matched to a gene; V was cut back by 7 bases and J by 8 bases. The CDR3 DNA reads TGTGCCAGCTCTTGGGACAGTAACAAGGAAGCTTTCTTT. Its translation is CASSWDSNKEAFF.

The rearrangement uses TRBV7-2 and TRBJ2-2; 9 bases align to TRBD2. The germline V gene has CDR1 SGHTA and CDR2 FQGNSA. The V segment lost 8 bases and the J segment 7 bases; nucleotides outside the gene matches: 11. The CDR3 sequence is 15 residues long. This CDR3 reads CASCSLAGVNGELFF. In DNA, the CDR3 is TGTGCCAGCTGCTCATTAGCGGGAGTTAACGGGGAGCTGTTTTTT.

This clone has more than one count but fewer than ten. The genes are TRBV25-1 and TRBJ2-5; a possible D gene is TRBD1 (6 bases). The CDR3 sequence is 15 residues long. Germline-derived CDR1 and CDR2 are MGHDK and SYGVNS. Trimming pared 4 bases from V and 1 base from J, leaving 13 bases between. The CDR3 coding sequence is TGTGCCAGCAGTGTGTCCAGGGGTCCCCAAGAGACCCAGTACTTC. This gives the protein CASSVSRGPQETQYF.

V and J are TRBV21-1 and TRBJ2-1; TRBD2, as called in the table, went unchecked against the DNA. TRBV21-1 is reported as a pseudogene. The CDR3 sequence is 15 residues long. CDR3 in DNA: TGTGCCAGCAGCCTTAGGCTAGCGGGAGAAGTTGAGCAGTTCTTC. Protein: CASSLRLAGEVEQFF.

This clone was detected only a few times. The chain links TRBV10-2 to TRBJ1-5; D call uncertain. In germline, CDR1 is WSHSY, CDR2 SAAADI. This CDR3 has 14 amino acids. V was clipped by 6 bases and J by 0 bases, with 9 bases between them. For the CDR3, the DNA is TGCGCCAGCAGAGGTGGAGGTAGCAATCAGCCCCAGCATTTT. It translates to CASRGGGSNQPQHF.